The text below deals with one TCR beta chain. No antigen is known for it. TCRdb re-analysed the 5' RACE reads in MiXCR, keeping a single row per CDR3 protein. Of over 100,000 distinct CDR3 sequences listed, 8.4% are singletons. CDR3 length: 19 residues. The J segment lost 0 bases and the V segment lost 1 base, leaving 14 bases of the junction unmatched. Germline lookup yields CDR1 SGHNT and CDR2 YYREEE (reference sequence). This sample was included in a study of T cells after yellow fever vaccination. Findings of the study overall: Post-booster samples contained most primary-vaccination clones (approximately 96% CD4, roughly 88% CD8). Of the clonotypes, a small share occurred in both CD4 and CD8 compartments. FACS-sorted repertoires could harbor abundant contaminating bulk-population clonotypes.

Sequenced here: CD8+ T cells sorted from PBMCs, sampled 45 days after the yellow fever booster vaccination. The chain joins TRBV5-4 to TRBJ2-3, with 7 bases matching TRBD2. This clonotype was sampled from a man aged 25-45 years who received the YFV17D yellow fever vaccine. The CDR3 sequence: CASSLWFVGLPTSTDTQYF. CDR3 sequence (DNA): TGTGCCAGCAGCTTGTGGTTCGTGGGACTACCCACTAGCACAGATACGCAGTATTTT. Based on the CDR3 plus reference TRBV5-4 and TRBJ2-3, the full variable domain is ETGVTQSPTHLIKTRGQQVTLRCSSQSGHNTVSWYQQALGQGPQFIFQYYREEENGRGNFPPRFSGLQFPNYSSELNVNALELDDSALYLCASSLWFVGLPTSTDTQYFGPGTRLTVL.